The text below deals with one T cell receptor beta chain. Its antigen is undetermined. Germline assignment: CDR1 SGHRS and CDR2 YFSETQ. V gave up 4 bases and J gave up 2 bases, with 12 bases separating them. This CDR3 contains 15 residues. The data were produced by immunoSEQ multiplex PCR, yet TCRdb's version contains in-frame clones alone and is incomplete. This repertoire shows roughly 100,000 clones, roughly 92% found once; its top ten account for about 9%. These data belong to a study of T cell responses to AZD1222 COVID-19 vaccine. Study-wide points: The donors showed a predominance of white British ancestry and of females, with possible underestimation of clonal diversity.

The gene calls are TRBV5-1 and TRBJ1-4, with D possibly being TRBD1 (6 bases). The sequences come from peripheral blood, collected 28 days after the second AZD1222 dose. The source is an adult who received the AZD1222 COVID-19 vaccine. CDR3 residues: CASSPRTATNEKLFF. CDR3 DNA: TGCGCCAGCAGCCCGCGGACAGCGACTAATGAAAAACTGTTTTTT.